This record looks at one TCR beta chain sequence and its context. There are a few counts of this clone. There is no known antigen for this receptor. No much larger clonotype is one base removed from it; base qualities were not supplied. This sample is part of a study of CD8+ T cells in alopecia areata (dated by TCRdb to the late 2010s). For context, the study as a whole: High-throughput TCRbeta sequencing was used to examine T cell clonal expansion in alopecia areata in both the C3H/HeJ mouse model and human patients. Human TCRbeta sequencing covered scalp tissue and sorted CD4+ and CD8+ peripheral blood T cells from patchy and totalis/universalis alopecia areata patients and healthy controls. Clonality in the scalp was compared among normal scalp (n=4), patchy alopecia areata scalp (n=8), and alopecia totalis/universalis scalp (n=8). RNA came from the PAXgene miRNA kit for fixed scalp, the miRNeasy kit for PBMCs, and the RNeasy kit for mouse skin. Amplification of TCRbeta CDR3 regions was done by immunoSEQ multiplex PCR using 35 Vbeta forward primers and 13 Jbeta reverse primers. On the study overall, not on this receptor specifically: Compared with normal scalp, lesional scalp had higher clonality and more expanded CD8+ clones, particularly in alopecia totalis/universalis, a pattern that suggests antigenic drive. Shared TCR sequences between patients were less evident than in mice, which may be partly attributable to HLA diversity in the patient population. Scalp TCR repertoire analysis is complicated because resident alphabeta T cells in normal human skin are also sequenced, whereas mouse skin is dominated by gammadelta T cells.

Library creation used the immunoSEQ multiplex PCR assay. For TCR sequencing, RNA was extracted from every sample and reverse transcribed into cDNA to serve as template. SuperScript III was used for first-strand cDNA synthesis, primed with a 2:1 mix of oligo-dT and random hexamers. A synthetic immune receptor repertoire was used to gauge amplification bias, and whatever bias remained was removed computationally. As for how the authors treated the data: After raw reads were preprocessed to remove errors, the CDR3 was defined following IMGT conventions as running from the conserved cysteine to phenylalanine. Clonality was computed as 1 minus the Shannon entropy, with the entropy normalized by log2 of the number of productive unique TCRs. Whether scalp clones were CD4 or CD8 was inferred by matching scalp TCRbeta sequences against CD4 and CD8 repertoires sorted from blood. TCRdb took this table from immuneACCESS and kept in-frame rearrangements with V and J called. Such tables lack part of the clones; where checked against another copy, unresolved V genes explain under half of the gap, and the rest is unexplained. The V and J calls and clone size come from that table; D and trimming were worked out from the DNA. This sample comprises some 150,000 clones, about two thirds of them detected only once. Together, the top ten hold less than 40% of the sample.

After PBMCs were isolated by density centrifugation and stained for CD3, CD4 and CD8, a FACSAria was used to sort CD4+ and CD8+ T cells. Scalp biopsies and blood samples were obtained from unaffected controls. V was cut back by 8 bases and J by 2 bases, leaving a gap of 10 bases between them. From the cysteine up to the phenylalanine, the CDR3 has a length of 11 residues. The entry retains the CDR3 DNA only, 33 bases that are in frame from base 1. Reading the germline V gene gives CDR1 SQVTM and CDR2 ANQGSEA. This sequence uses TRBV29-1 and TRBJ2-7; a weak D assignment points to TRBD1 (6 bases agree). The clonotype originates from a human donor in good health. The sequenced sample was CD8+ T cells sorted from blood. CDR3 loop: CSLRGTYEQYF. Here is the DNA: TGCAGCCTCAGGGGCACCTACGAGCAGTACTTC.